This entry concerns a single TCR beta chain. Its antigen is still unknown. In TCRdb, the reads were re-called with MiXCR into one record per CDR3 protein. The data contain more than 400,000 distinct CDR3 sequences, more than 25% of them singletons. This entry comes from a study of T cell repertoires in cytomegalovirus infection. Turning to the study itself: In public TCR beta signatures, there were indications of both CMV infection and matching HLA type.

Study results and caveats: HLA-C-restricted, CMV-specific TCR beta clonotypes were dominant ex vivo. Summed frequency of shared TCR beta families picked out CMV carriers who also had the relevant HLA.

Between the trimmed V and J ends, which lost 4 bases and 2 bases, there was a span of 7 bases. There are 13 residues in the CDR3. Per the germline V gene, CDR1 is LGHDT and CDR2 is YNNKEL (reference sequence). This clonotype was sampled from a human donor in good health (CMV status not recorded). Some clones in this sample may be carry-over from other donors' samples. The chain couples TRBV3-1 to TRBJ2-3; D is unresolved. The sequencing sample was made of PBMCs. CDR3: CASSRIATDTQYF. DNA for the CDR3: TGTGCCAGCAGCCGTATTGCCACAGATACGCAGTATTTT.